This T cell receptor beta chain came from a study of T cells in Graves' hyperthyroidism and ophthalmopathy. Patients showing uncontrolled infection, other autoimmune disease, pregnancy or lactation were ineligible. 10 ml fresh peripheral blood yielded the PBMCs. Trimming pared 3 bases from V and 5 bases from J, leaving 13 bases between. CDR1 MNHNS and CDR2 SASEGT come from the germline V gene. The CDR3 sequence is 14 residues long. Amplification targeted TCR beta CDR3 regions from RNA transcripts. HTBI primers were the set used in a first-round RT-PCR of the TCR CDR3. TCRdb re-analysed the multiplex PCR reads in MiXCR, keeping a single row per CDR3 protein. This repertoire shows roughly 400,000 distinct CDR3 sequences, 20% to 30% found once; its top ten account for around four fifths.

V gene TRBV6-1 combines with J gene TRBJ2-5, with D unclear. This clonotype was obtained from a middle-aged man with Graves' hyperthyroidism. The specimen was blood. The CDR3 DNA follows: TGTGCCAGCAGTGACAGGTCCTCTGAGGAGACCCAGTACTTC. Translating gives CASSDRSSEETQYF.